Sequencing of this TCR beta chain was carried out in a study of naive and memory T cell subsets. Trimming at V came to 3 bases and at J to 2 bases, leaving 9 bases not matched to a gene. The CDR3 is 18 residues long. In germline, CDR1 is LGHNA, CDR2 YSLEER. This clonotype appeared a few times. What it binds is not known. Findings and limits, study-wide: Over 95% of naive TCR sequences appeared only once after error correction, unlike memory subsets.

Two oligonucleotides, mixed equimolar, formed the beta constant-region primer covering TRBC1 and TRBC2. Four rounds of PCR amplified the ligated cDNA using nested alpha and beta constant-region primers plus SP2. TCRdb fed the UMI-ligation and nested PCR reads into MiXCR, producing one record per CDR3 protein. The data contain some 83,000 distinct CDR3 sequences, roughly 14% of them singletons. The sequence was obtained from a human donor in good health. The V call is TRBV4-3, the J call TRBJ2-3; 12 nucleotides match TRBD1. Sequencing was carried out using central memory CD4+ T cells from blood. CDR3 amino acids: CASSQGQGAGIFTDTQYF. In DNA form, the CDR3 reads TGCGCCAGCAGCCAGGGACAGGGGGCCGGGATCTTCACAGATACGCAGTATTTT.